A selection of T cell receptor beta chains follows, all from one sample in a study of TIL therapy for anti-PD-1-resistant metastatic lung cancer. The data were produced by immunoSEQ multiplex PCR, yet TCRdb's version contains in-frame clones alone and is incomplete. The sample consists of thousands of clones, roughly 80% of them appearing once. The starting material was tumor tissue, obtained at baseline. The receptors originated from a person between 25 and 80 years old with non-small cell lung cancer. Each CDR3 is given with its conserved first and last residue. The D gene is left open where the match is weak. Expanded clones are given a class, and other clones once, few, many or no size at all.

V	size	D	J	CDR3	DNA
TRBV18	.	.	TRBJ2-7	CASSPAPGEQYF	TGTGCCAGCTCACCAGCGCCGGGGGAGCAGTACTTC
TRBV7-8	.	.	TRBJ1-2	CASSQVEGYGYTF	TGTGCCAGCAGCCAGGTTGAGGGGTATGGCTACACCTTC
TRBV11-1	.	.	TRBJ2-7	CASSLVRAPYEQYF	TGTGCCAGCAGCTTAGTGAGGGCCCCCTACGAGCAGTACTTC
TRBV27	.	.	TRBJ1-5	CASKEAGNQPQHF	TGTGCCAGCAAGGAGGCAGGCAATCAGCCCCAGCATTTT
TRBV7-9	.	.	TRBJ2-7	CASSPLGPYSEQYF	TGTGCCAGCAGCCCCCTCGGACCCTACTCCGAGCAGTACTTC
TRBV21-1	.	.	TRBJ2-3	CASRLGFSGGHNTQYF	TGTGCCAGCAGACTCGGCTTCAGCGGGGGCCACAATACGCAGTATTTT
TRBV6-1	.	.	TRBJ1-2	CASSETRVGYTF	TGTGCCAGCAGTGAAACCAGGGTCGGCTACACCTTC
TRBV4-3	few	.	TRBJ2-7	CASSQGDRERYF	TGCGCCAGCAGCCAAGGGGATAGGGAGCGGTACTTC
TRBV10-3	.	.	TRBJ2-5	CAISEYLGEGTQYF	TGTGCCATCAGTGAGTACCTAGGCGAGGGGACCCAGTACTTC
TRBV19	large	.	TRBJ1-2	CASSTGVGYTF	TGTGCCAGTAGTACAGGGGTCGGCTACACCTTC
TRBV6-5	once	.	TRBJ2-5	CASSASGRETQYF	TGTGCCAGCAGTGCCTCGGGTCGAGAGACCCAGTACTTC
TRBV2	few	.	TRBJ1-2	CASSDSTAPGSYGYTF	TGTGCCAGCAGTGACTCTACGGCCCCAGGGTCCTATGGCTACACCTTC
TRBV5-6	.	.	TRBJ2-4	CASSLRGPIAKNIQYF	TGTGCCAGCAGCTTGCGGGGGCCAATAGCCAAAAACATTCAGTACTTC
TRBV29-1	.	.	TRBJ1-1	CSVEDLWGAEAFF	TGCAGCGTTGAAGATCTTTGGGGGGCTGAAGCTTTCTTT
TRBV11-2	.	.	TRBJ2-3	CASSLGGYSTDTQYF	TGTGCCAGCAGCTTAGGGGGCTACAGCACAGATACGCAGTATTTT
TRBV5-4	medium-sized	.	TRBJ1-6	CASSLGAGLNNSPLHF	TGTGCCAGCAGCTTGGGGGCAGGGCTGAATAATTCACCCCTCCACTTT
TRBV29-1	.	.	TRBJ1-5	CSVQTEGNQPQHF	TGCAGCGTGCAGACAGAGGGCAATCAGCCCCAGCATTTT
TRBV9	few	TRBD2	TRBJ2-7	CARSPTLRTSGCYEQYF	TGTGCCAGATCACCAACACTACGGACTAGCGGATGCTACGAGCAGTACTTC
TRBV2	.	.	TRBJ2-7	CASSMGHPGEQYF	TGTGCCAGCAGCATGGGACACCCTGGCGAGCAGTACTTC
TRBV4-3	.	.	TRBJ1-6	CASSQGVGKDSPLHF	TGCGCCAGCAGCCAAGGCGTGGGCAAAGATTCACCCCTCCACTTT
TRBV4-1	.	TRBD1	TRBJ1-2	CASSQRGGQFYGYTF	TGCGCCAGCAGCCAGAGAGGGGGCCAGTTCTATGGCTACACCTTC
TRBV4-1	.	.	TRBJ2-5	CASSQESQVETQYF	TGCGCCAGCAGCCAAGAGAGCCAGGTGGAGACCCAGTACTTC
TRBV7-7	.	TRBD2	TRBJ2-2	CASSFLTSGALPGELFF	TGTGCTAGCAGCTTCCTGACTAGCGGGGCCCTACCCGGGGAGCTGTTTTTT
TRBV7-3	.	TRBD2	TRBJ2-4	CASSTGLAGSIQYF	TGTGCCAGCAGCACCGGACTAGCGGGGAGTATTCAGTACTTC
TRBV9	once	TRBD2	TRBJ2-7	CASSVSSWATSGRNEQYF	TGTGCCAGCAGCGTATCATCCTGGGCGACTAGCGGGAGAAACGAGCAGTACTTC
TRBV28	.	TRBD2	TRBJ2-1	CASSGTSGSNEQFF	TGTGCCAGCTCCGGGACTAGCGGGAGCAATGAGCAGTTCTTC
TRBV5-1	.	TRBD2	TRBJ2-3	CASSLEASGGADTQYF	TGCGCCAGCAGCTTGGAGGCTAGCGGGGGGGCAGATACGCAGTATTTT
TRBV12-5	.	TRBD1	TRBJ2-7	CASGLHGTAEQYF	TGTGCTAGTGGTTTGCACGGGACAGCCGAGCAGTACTTC
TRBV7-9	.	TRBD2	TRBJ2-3	CASSVGLAGDTQYF	TGTGCCAGCAGCGTCGGACTAGCAGGAGATACGCAGTATTTT
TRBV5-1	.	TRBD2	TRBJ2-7	CASSLALAGAYEQYF	TGCGCCAGCAGCTTGGCCCTAGCGGGGGCCTACGAGCAGTACTTC
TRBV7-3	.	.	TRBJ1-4	CASSPRTGILRSTNEKLFF	TGTGCCAGCAGCCCGAGAACAGGGATTTTAAGGTCAACTAATGAAAAACTGTTTTTT
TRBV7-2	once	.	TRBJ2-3	CASSLEPKGGTTDTQYF	TGTGCCAGCAGCTTAGAACCGAAGGGCGGTACCACAGATACGCAGTATTTT
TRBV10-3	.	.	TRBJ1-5	CAISPDLSNQPQHF	TGTGCCATCTCCCCGGATCTTAGCAATCAGCCCCAGCATTTT
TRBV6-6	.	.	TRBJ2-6	CASSYVGAGANVLTF	TGTGCCAGCAGTTACGTTGGGGCGGGGGCCAACGTCCTGACTTTC
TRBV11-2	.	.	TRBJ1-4	CASSLGSQSWATNEKLFF	TGTGCCAGCAGCTTAGGTTCTCAGTCATGGGCAACTAATGAAAAACTGTTTTTT
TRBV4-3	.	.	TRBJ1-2	CASNRDTRSEGYTF	TGCGCCAGCAACCGGGACACGAGGTCGGAAGGCTACACCTTC
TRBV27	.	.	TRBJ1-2	CASSFEGNYGYTF	TGTGCCAGCAGTTTTGAGGGGAACTATGGCTACACCTTC
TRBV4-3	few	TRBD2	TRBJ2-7	CASSQGLAGLGSYEQYF	TGCGCCAGCAGCCAAGGACTAGCGGGTCTCGGCTCCTACGAGCAGTACTTC
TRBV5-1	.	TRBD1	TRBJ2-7	CASSGKTGSYEQYF	TGCGCCAGCAGCGGAAAGACAGGGTCCTACGAGCAGTACTTC
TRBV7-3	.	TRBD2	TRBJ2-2	CASSLLAGAGELFF	TGTGCCAGCAGCTTGCTAGCGGGAGCCGGGGAGCTGTTTTTT